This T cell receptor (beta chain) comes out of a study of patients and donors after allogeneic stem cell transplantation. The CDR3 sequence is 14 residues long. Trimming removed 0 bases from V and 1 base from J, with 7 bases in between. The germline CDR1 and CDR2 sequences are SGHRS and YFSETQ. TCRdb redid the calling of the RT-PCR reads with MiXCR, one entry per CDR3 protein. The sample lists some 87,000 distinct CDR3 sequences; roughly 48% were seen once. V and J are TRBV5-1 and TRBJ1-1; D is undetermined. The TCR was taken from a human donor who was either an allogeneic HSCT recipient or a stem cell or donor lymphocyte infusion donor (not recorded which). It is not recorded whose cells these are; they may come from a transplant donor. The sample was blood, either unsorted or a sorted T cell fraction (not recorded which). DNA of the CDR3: TGCGCCAGCAGCTTGGTGGGAGAGAACACTGAAGCTTTCTTT. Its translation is CASSLVGENTEAFF.